This entry lists 2 T cell receptor beta chains sequenced from one sample in a study of CD8 T cells in Susac syndrome. Reverse transcription of roughly 0.45 to 1 ug RNA was performed with random hexamers. TCRdb analysed the immunoSEQ multiplex PCR reads with MiXCR anew, one entry per CDR3 protein. Among nearly 200,000 distinct CDR3 sequences listed, about 96% were seen once. The specimen was CD4+ T cells from PBMCs. The receptors were sampled from a human donor with multiple sclerosis.

V gene TRBV5-4 combines with J gene TRBJ1-2, with unresolved D. Deletions cut 3 bases from V and 6 bases from J, with 21 bases between. The CDR3 covers 16 residues. CDR1 and CDR2 from the germline V gene are SGHNT and YYREEE (reference sequence). The CDR3 loop is CASSSPKAGFGDGYTF. The CDR3 coding sequence is TGTGCCAGCAGCTCGCCCAAGGCGGGGTTCGGAGATGGCTACACCTTC.

The V gene is TRBV5-4, the J gene TRBJ2-7, with D unclear. The CDR3 is made up of 12 amino acids. Trimming stripped 0 bases from V and 6 bases from J, with 7 bases between. Per germline, CDR1 SGHNT and CDR2 YYREEE (reference sequence). This chain's CDR3 is CASSLGHIEQYF. The CDR3 DNA follows: TGTGCCAGCAGCTTGGGACACATCGAGCAGTACTTC.